This T cell receptor (beta chain) was identified during a study of blood T cell repertoires in COVID-19 (dated by TCRdb to between 2020 and 2021). The study in broad terms: Samples from collaborators originated in the United States, Italy and Spain and spanned both the acute and convalescent phases of COVID-19. Deeply sampled blood TCRbeta repertoires from subjects exposed to, actively infected with, or recovered from COVID-19 were included in the dataset. The repertoires were released in a freely available public database intended as a resource for research on the immune response to SARS-CoV-2. The prospective study material was composed of cDNA or gDNA derived from T cells, B-cell-depleted T cells, or PBMCs. Samples were obtained from the ongoing ImmuneRACE study (first 160 participants) and from 1,254 subjects provided by 6 global collaborators. A de-identified subject ID, COVID-19 status, age in years and sex were almost always included in the sample metadata. HLA class I and class II types, where available, came from metadata supplied by the sample provider rather than from assay-based typing.

What the research found in general, with its limitations: Clinical and demographic metadata were provided uncurated, with the amount varying by source and participant.

The immunoSEQ Assay, a bias-controlled multiplex PCR, was used to amplify TCRbeta CDR3 regions from genomic DNA. Turning to the authors' computational methods: Within the assay, amplification of reference gene primers was used to estimate how many nucleated cells each sample contained. Sequence reads were collapsed and filtered to measure the absolute abundance of every unique TCRbeta CDR3 rearrangement. For each sample, productive Simpson clonality was calculated by taking the square root of Simpson's diversity index across productive rearrangements. What TCRdb holds here is the immuneACCESS table cut down to in-frame rearrangements. Part of the clones is not present; checked against another copy, under half of the missing clones reflect an unresolved V gene, and the others are unexplained. V, J and clone size are taken as reported in that table, and D and trimming were inferred from the DNA itself. Here the sample has 51,000 or so clones; 65% to 85% occur a single time. The top ten constitute 20% to 30% of the sample.

At one collaborating source in Seattle, patients were enrolled during active infection and were followed longitudinally through the course of disease. Collaborating institutions collected whole blood in K2EDTA tubes following their own protocols. For TCRbeta analysis, collaborators shipped samples as frozen whole blood, isolated PBMCs, or DNA extracted from either of those sample types. The CDR3 starts with the cysteine, ends with the phenylalanine, and has 14 residues. Only the CDR3 part of the read is kept: 42 bases, read in frame from the first base. CDR1 SGHRS and CDR2 YFSETQ were looked up in the germline V gene. V is pruned by 0 bases and J by 4 bases, leaving 3 bases of the junction without a gene match. This clone was seen a single time. Its cognate antigen has yet to be identified. No qualities accompany the bases; no much larger clone lies one base away.

Sequencing was done on a sample of peripheral blood. The clonotype originates from a woman older than 75 with COVID-19, enrolled during active disease. The rearrangement combines TRBV5-1 with TRBJ2-5, and TRBD1 matches 7 of the central bases. Read as DNA, the sequence is TGCGCCAGCAGCTTGGGGGGACAGTCAGAGACCCAGTACTTC. Its protein reads: CASSLGGQSETQYF. The reference TRBV5-1 and TRBJ2-5 proteins fill in what lies around the CDR3, so the full variable domain reads KAGVTQTPRYLIKTRGQQVTLSCSPISGHRSVSWYQQTPGQGLQFLFEYFSETQRNKGNFPGRFSGRQFSNSRSEMNVSTLELGDSALYLCASSLGGQSETQYFGPGTRLLVL.